One sample yielded the 22 T cell receptor beta chains listed below, sequenced in a study of OX40 agonist ivuxolimab in advanced cancers. Libraries were constructed by the immunoSEQ multiplex PCR assay. TCRdb carries this immuneACCESS record with in-frame sequences only. Its versions omit some clonotypes, under half of them owing to an unresolved V gene in the studies checked, with the rest unexplained. For this sample there are 80,000 to 100,000 clones; around 91% appear just once. The ten largest clones take up roughly 1.6% of the sample. The material was CD4+ or CD8+ T cells sorted from blood, obtained in a trial of the OX40 agonist ivuxolimab. The receptors come from an adult with an advanced solid tumor such as melanoma, head and neck, liver or kidney cancer.

The chain uses TRBV28 and TRBJ2-1; TRBD2 matches at 7 bases. The CDR3 totals 15 residues. The germline V gene encodes CDR1 MDHEN and CDR2 SYDVKM. V gave up 4 bases and J gave up 6 bases; unmatched junction bases: 9. The DNA of the CDR3 is TGTGCCAGCAGTTCGACTCCCGGGACTATCAATGAGCAGTTCTTC. Residues: CASSSTPGTINEQFF.

The genes are TRBV11-2 and TRBJ2-7; D gene uncertain. The CDR3 consists of 11 residues. Germline CDR1 is SGHAT and CDR2 is FQNNGV. Trimming took 4 bases from V and 4 from J, leaving 5 bases between them. CDR3 sequence reads: CASSSPYEQYF. CDR3 nucleotide sequence: TGTGCCAGCAGCTCTCCATACGAGCAGTACTTC.

This chain uses TRBV19 with TRBJ2-2, with D unresolved. Per the germline V gene, CDR1 is LNHDA and CDR2 is SQIVND (reference sequence). Trimming took off 7 bases at V and 0 bases at J, with 18 bases between the two ends. The CDR3 is made up of 17 amino acids. CDR3 amino acids: CASMRQTSFANTGELFF. The CDR3 DNA reads TGTGCCAGTATGCGGCAGACCTCCTTCGCGAACACCGGGGAGCTGTTTTTT. The whole variable domain, remainder taken from reference TRBV19 and TRBJ2-2, is DGGITQSPKYLFRKEGQNVTLSCEQNLNHDAMYWYRQDPGQGLRLIYYSQIVNDFQKGDIAEGYSVSREKKESFPLTVTSAQKNPTAFYLCASMRQTSFANTGELFFGEGSRLTVL.

V and J are TRBV30 and TRBJ2-7; D unresolved. CDR1 GTSNPN and CDR2 SVGIG come from the germline V gene (reference sequence). CDR3 length: 13 amino acids. V was clipped by 0 bases and J by 6 bases, with 12 bases between them. The CDR3 sequence is CAWSVRWIGEQYF. DNA for the CDR3: TGTGCCTGGAGTGTACGGTGGATTGGCGAGCAGTACTTC.

The chain combines TRBV19 with TRBJ2-3, with TRBD2 matching 8 bases. CDR1 and CDR2 (germline): LNHDA, SQIVND (reference sequence). Losses at the gene ends were 4 bases for V and 6 bases for J; bases not matched to a gene: 9. This CDR3 spans 15 amino acids. CDR3 nucleotide sequence: TGTGCCAGTAGTAGCTGGACTAGCAACACGGATACGCAGTATTTT. Its protein is CASSSWTSNTDTQYF.

The rearrangement joins TRBV7-9 to TRBJ2-1; D remains ambiguous. V lost 4 bases and J lost 0, with 13 bases in between. The length of the CDR3 is 16 residues. Germline assignment: CDR1 SEHNR and CDR2 FQNEAQ (reference sequence). CDR3 loop: CASSSLGGSSYNEQFF. CDR3 nucleotides: TGTGCCAGCAGCTCTCTGGGCGGAAGCTCCTACAATGAGCAGTTCTTC.

The chain employs TRBV27 and TRBJ1-2; the D is unclear. V gave up 2 bases and J gave up 4 bases, with 20 bases separating them. This CDR3 has 17 residues. Germline V gene sequence: CDR1 MNHEY, CDR2 SMNVEV (reference sequence). CDR3 region: CASSLGANLRASYGYTF. Here the CDR3 DNA reads TGTGCCAGCAGTTTAGGAGCAAACCTCCGGGCGAGCTATGGCTACACCTTC.

J is TRBJ1-5 and V is TRBV2; the D gene is possibly TRBD1 (6 bases). V shed 4 bases and J shed 12 bases, with 19 bases lying between them. The CDR3 runs 14 residues. Germline V gene sequence: CDR1 SNHLY, CDR2 FYNNEI. The CDR3 coding sequence is TGTGCCAGCAGTGCCAGCCCGACAGGTCCTCTCCAGCATTTT. Amino acids: CASSASPTGPLQHF. The variable domain in full, with the rest retrieved from reference TRBV2 and TRBJ1-5, is EPEVTQTPSHQVTQMGQEVILRCVPISNHLYFYWYRQILGQKVEFLVSFYNNEISEKSEIFDDQFSVERPDGSNFTLKIRSTKLEDSAMYFCASSASPTGPLQHFGDGTRLSIL.

The chain is built from TRBV29-1 and TRBJ2-5; D may be TRBD1 (5 bases). The CDR3 contains 12 residues. The V gene's germline CDR1 is SQVTM and CDR2 ANQGSEA. Trimming stripped 1 base from V and 5 bases from J, with 8 bases between. CDR3 protein: CSVEAGLETQYF. The CDR3 region has the DNA TGCAGCGTTGAAGCAGGGTTGGAGACCCAGTACTTC.

The rearrangement links TRBV5-4 to TRBJ1-2; D ambiguous. Germline lookup yields CDR1 SGHNT and CDR2 YYREEE (reference sequence). The length of the CDR3 is 13 residues. The V end lost 1 base, the J end lost 3 bases, and 7 bases lay between the germline ends. CDR3: CASSLRGDYGYTF. The CDR3 DNA reads as TGTGCCAGCAGCTTGCGCGGGGACTATGGCTACACCTTC.

The chain links TRBV30 to TRBJ2-7; either TRBD1 or TRBD2 may supply D (5 bases each). The CDR3 covers 13 residues. V was cut by 4 bases and J by 3 bases, with 13 bases left in between. Germline V CDR1 and CDR2: GTSNPN, SVGIG (reference sequence). This CDR3 is CAWMRGLNYEQYF. DNA of the CDR3: TGTGCCTGGATGAGGGGTCTAAACTACGAGCAGTACTTC.

V usage is TRBV6-1 and J usage is TRBJ2-1; 13 nucleotides match TRBD2. Germline CDR1 and CDR2: MNHNS and SASEGT. J gave up 0 bases and V 3 bases, and 8 bases lay outside the gene matches. The CDR3 spans 19 residues. CDR3 sequence reads: CASSDLSGTSGTSYNEQFF. The CDR3 nucleotides read TGTGCCAGCAGTGACTTATCCGGGACTAGCGGGACCTCCTACAATGAGCAGTTCTTC.

CDR3 sequence reads: CASSGTGRGSYEQYF. CDR3 nucleotide sequence: TGTGCCAGCAGCGGCACGGGACGAGGATCTTACGAGCAGTACTTC. J is TRBJ2-7 and V is TRBV11-2; the D call may be TRBD1 or TRBD2 (5 bases each). This CDR3 is 15 amino acids long. Trimming shortened V by 5 bases and J by 4 bases, and 18 bases separated the two germline ends. Germline CDR1 reads SGHAT; CDR2 reads FQNNGV.

The V call is TRBV7-3, the J call TRBJ2-1; no firm D call. Trimming left V 8 bases short and J 7 bases short, with 18 bases between. The V gene's germline CDR1 is SGHTA and CDR2 FQGTGA. The CDR3 contains 14 residues. CDR3 DNA sequence: TGTGCCAGCTCACCCCCCGCCGCGCGGAATGAGCAGTTCTTC. Encoded protein: CASSPPAARNEQFF.

The V gene is TRBV7-3, the J gene TRBJ1-1; D perhaps matches TRBD1 (6 bases). CDR1 is SGHTA, CDR2 FQGTGA, per germline. The V end was cut by 0 bases, the J end by 4 bases, with 12 bases between. This CDR3 comprises 15 residues. The CDR3 DNA is TGTGCCAGCAGCTTAACAGGGGGAAGTAGCACTGAAGCTTTCTTT. It specifies CASSLTGGSSTEAFF.

The chain recombines TRBV15 with TRBJ1-5, with 8 bases aligning to TRBD1. The CDR3 has 16 residues. With 2 bases clipped from V and 4 bases from J, the junction kept 7 bases outside the gene matches. Germline V gene data show CDR1 as LNHNV and CDR2 as YYDKDF (reference sequence). CDR3 nucleotides: TGTGCCACCAGCAGACCAGGACAGGGACAGAATCAGCCCCAGCATTTT. Translating gives CATSRPGQGQNQPQHF.

The CDR3 protein is CASSPGGQETQYF. The CDR3 bases are TGTGCCAGCTCACCGGGGGGACAAGAGACCCAGTACTTC. The chain links TRBV18 to TRBJ2-5; the D gene is possibly TRBD2 (6 bases). The CDR3 length is 13 residues. V dropped 3 bases and J dropped 2 bases, with 7 bases sitting between them. Germline loops: CDR1 KGHSH, CDR2 LQKENI.

V gene TRBV7-9 combines with J gene TRBJ1-2, with a tentative D call TRBD1 (6 bases). The CDR3 has 15 amino acids. Germline CDR1 SEHNR, CDR2 FQNEAQ (reference sequence). V was cut by 5 bases and J by 7 bases, with 20 bases left in between. The DNA for the CDR3 is TGTGCCAGCAGCCTCAATACTGCGGGGGCAGGTGGCTACACCTTC. Translation: CASSLNTAGAGGYTF.

The V call is TRBV5-1, the J call TRBJ2-5; 7 bases are a match to TRBD2. V gave up 3 bases and J gave up 2 bases; unmatched junction bases: 13. This CDR3 is built from 17 residues. Germline V lookup: CDR1 SGHRS, CDR2 YFSETQ. The CDR3 bases are TGCGCCAGCAGCTCTCTCACGGGCGGGGGAAGGCAAGAGACCCAGTACTTC. Translation gives CASSSLTGGGRQETQYF.

The rearrangement uses TRBV5-1 and TRBJ1-2, with D perhaps TRBD1 (5 bases). V lost 0 bases to trimming and J lost 2 bases, with 11 bases between them. The CDR3 consists of 15 residues. The V gene's germline CDR1 is SGHRS and CDR2 YFSETQ. The CDR3 coding sequence is TGCGCCAGCAGCTTGGGACAGATAGTAAACTATGGCTACACCTTC. This gives the protein CASSLGQIVNYGYTF.

This rearrangement joins TRBV7-3 to TRBJ2-3; D call uncertain. The CDR3 has 13 residues. Trimming took 0 bases from V and 6 from J, leaving 7 bases between them. Looked up from germline, CDR1 is SGHTA and CDR2 is FQGTGA. CDR3 sequence reads: CASSLTWRDTQYF. CDR3 nucleotides: TGTGCCAGCAGCTTAACGTGGCGGGATACGCAGTATTTT.

CDR3 region: CASSPWGLRNTGELFF. The CDR3 DNA reads as TGTGCCAGCAGCCCGTGGGGGTTACGGAACACCGGGGAGCTGTTTTTT. The chain joins TRBV7-9 to TRBJ2-2, with D perhaps matching TRBD1 or TRBD2 (5 bases each). The V end lost 5 bases, the J end lost 1 base, and 14 bases lay between the germline ends. CDR3 length: 16 amino acids. Germline-derived CDR1 and CDR2 are SEHNR and FQNEAQ (reference sequence).